Below are 10 T cell receptor beta chains sequenced from a single sample in a study of T-cell reconstitution after alpha-beta-depleted transplantation in children. Unique molecular identifiers featured in how the TCRbeta library was prepared. TCRdb re-called the PCR reads with MiXCR, one entry per CDR3 protein. The sample has 480,000 or so distinct CDR3 sequences; over 9.5% are singletons. Sequenced here: PBMCs, sampled before TCRalphabeta/CD19-depleted stem cell transplant. The receptors shown here come from a child aged 2 to 10 with inherited bone marrow failure, due to receive a stem cell transplant.

The V call is TRBV11-1, the J call TRBJ2-2; 9 positions agree with TRBD2. The CDR3 totals 20 residues. CDR1 and CDR2 from the germline V gene are SGHAT and FQDESV (reference sequence). V was clipped by 5 bases and J by 6 bases; unmatched bases: 22. CDR3 nucleotides: TGTGCCAGCAGCGCAAACCTCCGGCCGGGCGGGAGGGCCAGAGCCGGGGAGCTGTTTTTT. It yields the protein CASSANLRPGGRARAGELFF.

In this sample, this clonotype turned up many times. The CDR3 coding sequence is TGTGCCTGGAGTGTATATCAAGCAGAGACCCAGTACTTC. It codes for CAWSVYQAETQYF. The chain combines TRBV30 with TRBJ2-5; D ambiguous. CDR1 and CDR2 (germline): GTSNPN, SVGIG (reference sequence). V lost 0 bases, J lost 4 bases, and 9 bases lay in between. The CDR3 is 13 amino acids. Together with reference TRBV30 and TRBJ2-5, the CDR3 gives the full variable domain: SQTIHQWPATLVQPVGSPLSLECTVEGTSNPNLYWYRQAAGRGLQLLFYSVGIGQISSEVPQNLSASRPQDRQFILSSKKLLLSDSGFYLCAWSVYQAETQYFGPGTRLLVL.

This clonotype was seen ten or more times. The chain has TRBV29-1 and TRBJ2-3; the match to TRBD2 covers 7 bases. Trimming cost V 4 bases and J 4 bases; bases outside gene matches: 5. This CDR3 comprises 13 residues. The germline gives CDR1 SQVTM, CDR2 ANQGSEA. This chain's CDR3 is CSVVGGLADTQYF. Here the CDR3 DNA reads TGCAGCGTTGTGGGAGGGCTCGCAGATACGCAGTATTTT.

Only a few counts were recorded for this clonotype. This sequence joins TRBV30 and TRBJ1-4, with a weak D call TRBD1 (5 bases). The CDR3 is made up of 13 amino acids. Germline-derived CDR1 and CDR2 are GTSNPN and SVGIG (reference sequence). V was trimmed by 2 bases and J by 6 bases, leaving 10 bases between them. CDR3 region: CAWSPGVYEKLFF. The DNA for the CDR3 is TGTGCCTGGAGTCCGGGGGTTTATGAAAAACTGTTTTTT.

The rearrangement joins TRBV11-2 to TRBJ2-2; D is undetermined. The CDR3 runs 15 residues. V shed 3 bases and J shed 3 bases, with 11 bases lying between them. The germline CDR1 and CDR2 sequences are SGHAT and FQNNGV. The CDR3 loop reads CASSFMDGYTGELFF. The CDR3 DNA reads TGTGCCAGCAGCTTTATGGACGGATACACCGGGGAGCTGTTTTTT.

At least ten counts were recorded for this clonotype. The V and J genes are TRBV27 and TRBJ2-7, with 12 bases aligning to TRBD2. V shed 5 bases and J 4 bases; nucleotides not matched to a gene: 9. The CDR3 has 16 amino acids. CDR1 and CDR2 (germline): MNHEY, SMNVEV (reference sequence). The CDR3 DNA is TGTGCCAGCAGTCCTGCGACTAGCGGGAGAGCGTACGAGCAGTACTTC. Its translation is CASSPATSGRAYEQYF.

This chain joins TRBV30 and TRBJ2-1, with 9 bases identical to TRBD2. This CDR3 has 15 amino acids. V shed 0 bases and J 7 bases; nucleotides not matched to a gene: 7. Germline V gene sequence: CDR1 GTSNPN, CDR2 SVGIG (reference sequence). The CDR3 region is CAWSVRSGSGNEQFF. The CDR3 nucleotides are TGTGCCTGGAGTGTACGTAGCGGGAGTGGGAATGAGCAGTTCTTC.

This clonotype was recorded a few times. The chain has TRBV5-6 and TRBJ2-7, with a tentative D call TRBD1 (5 bases). Trimming removed 0 bases at V and 1 base at J, with 11 bases between. Germline V CDR1 and CDR2: SGHDT, YYEEEE. The CDR3 is made up of 15 amino acids. The DNA of the CDR3 is TGTGCCAGCAGCTTGGGTCAGGGAAGGTCCTACGAGCAGTACTTC. This codes for CASSLGQGRSYEQYF.

This clonotype was found a few times. This chain joins TRBV29-1 and TRBJ1-1; D is unresolved. Germline CDR1 reads SQVTM; CDR2 reads ANQGSEA. V lost 5 bases and J 10 bases, leaving 17 bases between the germline ends. The CDR3 is 12 residues long. The CDR3 is CSVRAPREAAFF. CDR3 bases: TGCAGCGTTCGGGCCCCGCGGGAGGCAGCTTTCTTT.

This clonotype was recorded at least ten times. V is TRBV27 and J is TRBJ1-2; 8 bases agree with TRBD1. The V segment lost 6 bases and the J segment 4 bases; nucleotides outside the gene matches: 7. This CDR3 region has 14 residues. The germline V gene has CDR1 MNHEY and CDR2 SMNVEV (reference sequence). CDR3 in amino acids: CASSQGARSYGYTF. CDR3 nucleotides: TGTGCCAGCAGCCAGGGGGCGCGCAGCTATGGCTACACCTTC.